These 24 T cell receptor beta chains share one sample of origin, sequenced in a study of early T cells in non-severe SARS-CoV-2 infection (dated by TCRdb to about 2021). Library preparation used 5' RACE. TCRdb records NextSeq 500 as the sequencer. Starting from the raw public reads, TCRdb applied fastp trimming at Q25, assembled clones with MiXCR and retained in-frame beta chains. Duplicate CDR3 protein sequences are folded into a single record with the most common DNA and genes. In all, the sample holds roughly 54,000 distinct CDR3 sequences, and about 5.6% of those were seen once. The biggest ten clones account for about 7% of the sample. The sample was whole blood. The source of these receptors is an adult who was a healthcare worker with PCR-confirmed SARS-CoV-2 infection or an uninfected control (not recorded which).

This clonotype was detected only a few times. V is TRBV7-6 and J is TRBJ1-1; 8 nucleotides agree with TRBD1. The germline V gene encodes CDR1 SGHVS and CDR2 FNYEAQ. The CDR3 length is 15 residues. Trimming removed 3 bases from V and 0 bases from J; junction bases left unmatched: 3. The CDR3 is CASSLGTGMNTEAFF. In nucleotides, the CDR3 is TGTGCCAGCAGCTTGGGGACAGGCATGAACACTGAAGCTTTCTTT.

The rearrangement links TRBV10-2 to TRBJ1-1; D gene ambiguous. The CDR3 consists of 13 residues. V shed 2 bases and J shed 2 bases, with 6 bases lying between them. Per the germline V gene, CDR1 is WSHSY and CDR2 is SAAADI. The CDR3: CASSEARNTEAFF. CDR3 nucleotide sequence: TGCGCCAGCAGTGAGGCTCGTAACACTGAAGCTTTCTTT.

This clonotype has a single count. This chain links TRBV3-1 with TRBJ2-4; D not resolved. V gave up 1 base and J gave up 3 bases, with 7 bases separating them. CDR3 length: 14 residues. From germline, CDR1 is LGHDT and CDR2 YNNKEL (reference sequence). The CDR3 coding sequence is TGTGCCAGCAGCCAAGGGTCTAACAAAAACATTCAGTACTTC. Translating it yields CASSQGSNKNIQYF.

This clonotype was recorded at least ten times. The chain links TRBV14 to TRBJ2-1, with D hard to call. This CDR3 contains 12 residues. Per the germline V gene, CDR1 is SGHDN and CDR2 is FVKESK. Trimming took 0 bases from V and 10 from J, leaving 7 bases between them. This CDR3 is CASSQEVGEQFF. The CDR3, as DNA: TGTGCCAGCAGCCAAGAAGTCGGGGAGCAGTTCTTC.

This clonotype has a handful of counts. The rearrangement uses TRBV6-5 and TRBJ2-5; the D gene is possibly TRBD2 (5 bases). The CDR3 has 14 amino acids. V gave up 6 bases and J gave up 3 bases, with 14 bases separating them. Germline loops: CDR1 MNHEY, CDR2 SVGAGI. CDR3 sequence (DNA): TGTGCCAGCAGCCCGAGGGCCCCCGAAGAGACCCAGTACTTC. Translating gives CASSPRAPEETQYF.

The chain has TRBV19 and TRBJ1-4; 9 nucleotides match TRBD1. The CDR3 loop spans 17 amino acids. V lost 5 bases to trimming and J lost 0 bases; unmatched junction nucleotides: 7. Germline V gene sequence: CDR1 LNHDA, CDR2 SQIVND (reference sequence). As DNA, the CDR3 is TGTGCCAGTAGTCTCCGGACAGGGGAGGCAACTAATGAAAAACTGTTTTTT. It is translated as CASSLRTGEATNEKLFF.

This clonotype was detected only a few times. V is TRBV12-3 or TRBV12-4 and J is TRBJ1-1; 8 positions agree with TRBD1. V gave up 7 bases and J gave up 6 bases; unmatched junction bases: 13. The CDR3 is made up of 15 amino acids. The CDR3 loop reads CASNVSPGGVAEAFF. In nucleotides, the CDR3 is TGTGCCAGCAACGTCTCCCCAGGGGGCGTAGCTGAAGCTTTCTTT.

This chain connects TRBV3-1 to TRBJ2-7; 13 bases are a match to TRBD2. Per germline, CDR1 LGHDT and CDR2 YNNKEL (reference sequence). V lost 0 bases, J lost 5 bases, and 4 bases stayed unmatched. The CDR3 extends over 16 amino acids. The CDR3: CASSQESTSGRDEQYF. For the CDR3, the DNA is TGTGCCAGCAGCCAAGAGTCAACTAGCGGGAGGGACGAGCAGTACTTC.

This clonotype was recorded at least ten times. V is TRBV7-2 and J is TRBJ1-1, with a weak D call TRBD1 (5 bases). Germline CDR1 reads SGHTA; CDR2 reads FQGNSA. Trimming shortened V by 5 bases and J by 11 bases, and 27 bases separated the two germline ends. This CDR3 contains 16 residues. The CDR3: CASSLNTLPGGRDAFF. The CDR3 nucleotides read TGTGCCAGCAGCCTAAACACCCTCCCTGGGGGGAGGGACGCTTTCTTT.

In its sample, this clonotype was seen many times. In nucleotides, the CDR3 is TGCGCCAGCAGCGGCGGGACCGGGGTCGAGCAGTACTTC. Protein: CASSGGTGVEQYF. The V gene is TRBV5-1, the J gene TRBJ2-7; tentatively, D is TRBD2 (6 bases). Germline CDR1 is SGHRS and CDR2 is YFSETQ. V was trimmed by 4 bases and J by 6 bases, leaving 14 bases between them. This CDR3 is built from 13 residues.

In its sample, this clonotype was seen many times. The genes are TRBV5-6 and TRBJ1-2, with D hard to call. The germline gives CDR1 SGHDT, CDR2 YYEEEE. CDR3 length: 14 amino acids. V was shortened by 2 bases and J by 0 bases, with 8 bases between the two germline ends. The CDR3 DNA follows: TGTGCCAGCAGCTTAGGCCCTTCTAACTATGGCTACACCTTC. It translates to CASSLGPSNYGYTF.

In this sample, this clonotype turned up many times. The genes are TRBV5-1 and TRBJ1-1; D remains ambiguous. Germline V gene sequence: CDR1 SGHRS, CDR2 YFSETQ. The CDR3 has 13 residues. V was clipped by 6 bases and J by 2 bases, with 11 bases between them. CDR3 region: CASTGWSNTEAFF. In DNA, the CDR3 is TGCGCCAGCACCGGTTGGAGTAACACTGAAGCTTTCTTT.

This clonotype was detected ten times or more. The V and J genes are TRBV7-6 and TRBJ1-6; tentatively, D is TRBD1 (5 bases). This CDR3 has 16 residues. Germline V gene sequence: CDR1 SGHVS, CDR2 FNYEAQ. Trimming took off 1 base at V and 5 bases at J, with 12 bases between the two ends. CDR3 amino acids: CASSLVPGPNNSPLHF. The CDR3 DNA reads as TGTGCCAGCAGCTTAGTCCCGGGACCGAATAATTCACCCCTCCACTTT.

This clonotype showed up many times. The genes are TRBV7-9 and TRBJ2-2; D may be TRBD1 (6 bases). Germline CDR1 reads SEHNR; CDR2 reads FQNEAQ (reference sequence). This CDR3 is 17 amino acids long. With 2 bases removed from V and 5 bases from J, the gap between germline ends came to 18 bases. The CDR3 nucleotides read TGTGCCAGCAGCTTAAGCCGAGGACAGTCGAGGACCGGGGAGCTGTTTTTT. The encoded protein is CASSLSRGQSRTGELFF. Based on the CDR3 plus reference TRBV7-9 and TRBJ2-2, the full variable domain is DTGVSQNPRHKITKRGQNVTFRCDPISEHNRLYWYRQTLGQGPEFLTYFQNEAQLEKSRLLSDRFSAERPKGSFSTLEIQRTEQGDSAMYLCASSLSRGQSRTGELFFGEGSRLTVL.

The CDR3: CSARDWAGKVEQPQHF. CDR3 bases: TGCAGTGCTAGAGATTGGGCAGGGAAGGTGGAGCAGCCCCAGCATTTT. The chain links TRBV20-1 to TRBJ1-5; a possible D gene is TRBD1 (5 bases). The CDR3 contains 16 residues. Trimming removed 0 bases from V and 7 bases from J, with 19 bases in between. In germline, CDR1 is DFQATT, CDR2 SNEGSKA (reference sequence).

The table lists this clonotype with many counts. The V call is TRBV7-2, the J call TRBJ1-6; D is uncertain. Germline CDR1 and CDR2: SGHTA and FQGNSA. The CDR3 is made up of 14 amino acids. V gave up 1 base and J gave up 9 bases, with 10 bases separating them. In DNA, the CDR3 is TGTGCCAGCAGCTTAGGAGGGATTCCTTCACCCCTCCACTTT. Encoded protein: CASSLGGIPSPLHF.

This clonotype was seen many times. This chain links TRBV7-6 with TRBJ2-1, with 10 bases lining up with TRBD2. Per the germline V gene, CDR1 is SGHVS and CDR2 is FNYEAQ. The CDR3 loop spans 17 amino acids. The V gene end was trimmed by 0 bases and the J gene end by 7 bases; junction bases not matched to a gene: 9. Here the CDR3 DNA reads TGTGCCAGCAGCTTAGCGTTGGGCCTAGCGGGAGATAATGAGCAGTTCTTC. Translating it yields CASSLALGLAGDNEQFF. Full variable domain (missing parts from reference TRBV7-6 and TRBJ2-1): GAGVSQSPRYKVTKRGQDVALRCDPISGHVSLYWYRQALGQGPEFLTYFNYEAQQDKSGLPNDRFSAERPEGSISTLTIQRTEQRDSAMYRCASSLALGLAGDNEQFFGPGTRLTVL.

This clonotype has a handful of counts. CDR3: CATSARVDVRPQHF. As DNA, the CDR3 is TGTGCCACCAGCGCACGAGTGGACGTTCGGCCCCAGCATTTT. The chain has TRBV15 and TRBJ1-5; D remains ambiguous. Trimming cost V 5 bases and J 9 bases, with 17 bases left between them. Germline V lookup: CDR1 LNHNV, CDR2 YYDKDF (reference sequence). The CDR3 spans 14 residues. Combining the CDR3 with reference TRBV15 and TRBJ1-5 gives the whole variable domain DAMVIQNPRYQVTQFGKPVTLSCSQTLNHNVMYWYQQKSSQAPKLLFHYYDKDFNNEADTPDNFQSRRPNTSFCFLDIRSPGLGDTAMYLCATSARVDVRPQHFGDGTRLSIL.

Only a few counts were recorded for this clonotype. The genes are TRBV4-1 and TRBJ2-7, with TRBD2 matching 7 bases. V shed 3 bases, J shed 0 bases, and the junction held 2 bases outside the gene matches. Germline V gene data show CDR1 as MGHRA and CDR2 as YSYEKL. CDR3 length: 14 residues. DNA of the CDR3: TGCGCCAGCAGCCACGGGGGGAGCTCCTACGAGCAGTACTTC. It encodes CASSHGGSSYEQYF.

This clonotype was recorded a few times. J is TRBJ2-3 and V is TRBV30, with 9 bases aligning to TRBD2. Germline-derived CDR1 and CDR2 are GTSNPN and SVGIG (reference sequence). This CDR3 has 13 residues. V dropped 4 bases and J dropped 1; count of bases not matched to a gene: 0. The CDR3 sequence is CAWIAGGTDTQYF. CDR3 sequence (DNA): TGTGCCTGGATAGCGGGGGGCACAGATACGCAGTATTTT.

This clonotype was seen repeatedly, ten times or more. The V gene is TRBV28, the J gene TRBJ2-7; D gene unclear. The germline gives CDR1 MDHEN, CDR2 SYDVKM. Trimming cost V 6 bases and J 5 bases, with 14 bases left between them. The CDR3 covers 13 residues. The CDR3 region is CASRTAPWDEQYF. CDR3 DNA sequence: TGTGCCAGCAGAACGGCCCCCTGGGACGAGCAGTACTTC.

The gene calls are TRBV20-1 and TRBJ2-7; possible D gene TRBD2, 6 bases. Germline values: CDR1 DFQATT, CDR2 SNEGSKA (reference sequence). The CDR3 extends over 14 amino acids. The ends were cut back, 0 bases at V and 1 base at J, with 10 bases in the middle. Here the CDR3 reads CSARDPGASYEQYF. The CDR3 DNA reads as TGCAGTGCTAGAGACCCGGGAGCTTCCTACGAGCAGTACTTC.

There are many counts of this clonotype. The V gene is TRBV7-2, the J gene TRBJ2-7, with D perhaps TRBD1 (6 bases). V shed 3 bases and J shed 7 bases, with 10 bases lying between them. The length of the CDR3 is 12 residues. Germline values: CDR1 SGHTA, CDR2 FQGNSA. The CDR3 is CASSFPGDEQYF. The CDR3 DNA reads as TGTGCCAGCAGCTTTCCAGGGGATGAGCAGTACTTC.

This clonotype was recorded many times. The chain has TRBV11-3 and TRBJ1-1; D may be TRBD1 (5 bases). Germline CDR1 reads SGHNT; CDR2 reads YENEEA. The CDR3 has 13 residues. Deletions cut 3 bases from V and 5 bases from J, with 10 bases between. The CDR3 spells CASSFRVGTEAFF. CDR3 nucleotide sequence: TGTGCCAGCAGCTTCAGGGTGGGGACTGAAGCTTTCTTT.